The T cell receptor beta chain described here comes from a study of T cell repertoires in cytomegalovirus infection. Study information: Both CMV infection and a matching HLA type were indicated by public TCR beta signatures. Study conclusions and caveats: Ex vivo, HLA-C-restricted CMV-specific TCR beta clonotypes prevailed over the rest of the response.

TCRdb recomputed calls from the reads with MiXCR, one row per CDR3 protein. In the table there are approximately 97,000 distinct CDR3 sequences, about 15% of which are singletons. V lost 6 bases, J lost 3 bases, and 9 bases stayed unmatched. There are 14 residues in the CDR3. Germline CDR1 reads SQVTM; CDR2 reads ANQGSEA. Comment on this clonotype: Its matching antigen is unknown.

This sequence originates from a human donor in good health (CMV status not recorded). Some clones in this sample may be carry-over from other donors' samples. Sample: PBMCs. V usage is TRBV29-1 and J usage is TRBJ2-5; TRBD2 matches 8 bases. The CDR3 reads CSVFRGGREETQYF. The CDR3 DNA follows: TGCAGCGTCTTCCGCGGGGGGAGGGAAGAGACCCAGTACTTC.